These 13 T cell receptor beta chains came from one sample sequenced in a study of blood T cell repertoires in COVID-19 (dated by TCRdb to the early 2020s). Libraries were made using the immunoSEQ multiplex PCR assay. Sourced from immuneACCESS, this table was stored by TCRdb with only in-frame sequences that have V and J called. A share of the clones is absent; for the studies checked, an unresolved V gene accounts for under half, and the remainder has no known explanation. The sample yields 35,000 to 45,000 clones; just over 85% were counted once. The top ten constitute 55% to 60% of the sample. Sequencing input: peripheral blood. These receptor sequences come from a man aged 65 to 79 with acute or convalescent COVID-19.

The gene calls are TRBV28 and TRBJ2-5, with 7 bases identical to TRBD1. The CDR3 length is 13 residues. V shed 10 bases and J 4 bases; nucleotides not matched to a gene: 9. The germline gives CDR1 MDHEN, CDR2 SYDVKM. CDR3 DNA sequence: TGTGCCACCCACTTACAGGGGTTAGAGACCCAGTACTTC. The encoded protein is CATHLQGLETQYF.

The chain recombines TRBV19 with TRBJ2-7; 10 bases are shared with TRBD2. Germline-derived CDR1 and CDR2 are LNHDA and SQIVND (reference sequence). The CDR3 contains 14 residues. With V trimmed by 6 bases and J by 0 bases, 2 bases remained unmatched. CDR3 in amino acids: CASSASGGSYEQYF. The CDR3 DNA follows: TGTGCCAGTAGCGCTAGCGGGGGCTCCTACGAGCAGTACTTC.

The chain carries TRBV6-5 and TRBJ1-2; the D is unclear. Germline V lookup: CDR1 MNHEY, CDR2 SVGAGI. This CDR3 is 14 amino acids long. The ends were cut back, 2 bases at V and 6 bases at J, with 13 bases in the middle. The CDR3 nucleotides read TGTGCCAGCAGTTACCGCCCGGGTTTTAATGGCTACACCTTC. This sequence encodes CASSYRPGFNGYTF.

This chain connects TRBV7-9 to TRBJ2-7; 9 positions agree with TRBD1. Germline V gives CDR1 SEHNR, CDR2 FQNEAQ (reference sequence). The CDR3 totals 15 residues. V shed 4 bases, J shed 2 bases, and the junction held 6 bases outside the gene matches. This chain's CDR3 is CASSSPGQGTYEQYF. The CDR3 DNA sequence: TGTGCCAGCAGCTCGCCGGGACAGGGTACCTACGAGCAGTACTTC.

The genes are TRBV27 and TRBJ1-6; D gene unclear. This CDR3 region has 14 residues. Trimming pared 5 bases from V and 8 bases from J, leaving 13 bases between. Per the germline V gene, CDR1 is MNHEY and CDR2 is SMNVEV (reference sequence). The CDR3, as DNA: TGTGCCAGCAGTCCCCGGAACAGTTATTCACCCCTCCACTTT. Its translation is CASSPRNSYSPLHF.

The chain couples TRBV3-1 (or the pseudogene TRBV3-2) to TRBJ2-7; the match to TRBD2 covers 7 bases. V lost 5 bases and J lost 3; bases outside the gene matches: 4. This CDR3 has 13 amino acids. Looked up from germline, CDR1 is LGHDT and CDR2 is YNNKEL (reference sequence). Here the CDR3 reads CASSTSGGYEQYF. DNA of the CDR3: TGTGCCAGCAGCACATCGGGGGGCTACGAGCAGTACTTC.

This chain uses TRBV10-3 with TRBJ1-1; D is possibly TRBD1 (6 bases). Trimming took off 2 bases at V and 5 bases at J, with 12 bases between the two ends. CDR3 size: 14 residues. Germline values: CDR1 ENHRY, CDR2 SYGVKD. As DNA, the CDR3 is TGTGCCATCAGTGAGGTGGGGGCGAGTACTGAAGCTTTCTTT. Protein sequence: CAISEVGASTEAFF.

The chain links TRBV28 to TRBJ1-1; D remains ambiguous. The germline V gene has CDR1 MDHEN and CDR2 SYDVKM. V lost 2 bases and J lost 5, with 6 bases in between. The CDR3 is 12 amino acids. The CDR3 protein is CASSLAETEAFF. For the CDR3, the DNA is TGTGCCAGCAGTTTAGCGGAAACTGAAGCTTTCTTT. The full variable domain, in which reference TRBV28 and TRBJ1-1 provide the parts outside the CDR3, is DVKVTQSSRYLVKRTGEKVFLECVQDMDHENMFWYRQDPGLGLRLIYFSYDVKMKEKGDIPEGYSVSREKKERFSLILESASTNQTSMYLCASSLAETEAFFGQGTRLTVV.

V gene TRBV6-6 combines with J gene TRBJ2-1; possible D gene TRBD1, 6 bases. V lost 7 bases to trimming and J lost 10 bases, with 17 bases between them. The CDR3 loop spans 13 amino acids. The V gene's germline CDR1 is MNHNY and CDR2 SVGAGI (reference sequence). The DNA for the CDR3 is TGTGCCAGCAATTCCCCAGGGGTAGAGGAGCAGTTCTTC. This codes for CASNSPGVEEQFF.

The chain has TRBV7-9 and TRBJ1-1; possible D gene TRBD1, 5 bases. Germline V CDR1 and CDR2: SEHNR, FQNEAQ (reference sequence). The CDR3 has 14 residues. Trimming stripped 2 bases from V and 2 bases from J, with 9 bases between. The CDR3 coding sequence is TGTGCCAGCAGCTTAAATGGGGCAAACACTGAAGCTTTCTTT. This sequence encodes CASSLNGANTEAFF.

This clone was recorded once. The chain combines TRBV9 with TRBJ2-3; 14 bases agree with TRBD2. Germline CDR1 reads SGDLS; CDR2 reads YYNGEE. CDR3 length: 19 amino acids. V gave up 4 bases and J gave up 5 bases; unmatched junction bases: 15. In DNA form, the CDR3 reads TGTGCCAGCAGCCGCCGAGGGACTAGCGGGAGTACGAACAAAGATACGCAGTATTTT. Residues: CASSRRGTSGSTNKDTQYF. The whole variable domain, filled in from reference TRBV9 and TRBJ2-3, reads DSGVTQTPKHLITATGQRVTLRCSPRSGDLSVYWYQQSLDQGLQFLIQYYNGEERAKGNILERFSAQQFPDLHSELNLSSLELGDSALYFCASSRRGTSGSTNKDTQYFGPGTRLTVL.

The J gene is TRBJ1-5, the V gene TRBV27, with TRBD1 identical over 12 bases. The V and J ends lost 4 bases and 9 bases, in that order; junction bases with no gene match: 13. The CDR3 length is 17 residues. CDR1 and CDR2 from the germline V gene are MNHEY and SMNVEV (reference sequence). The CDR3 is CASSSHGTGGGYRPQHF. The CDR3 DNA reads TGTGCCAGCAGTTCCCACGGGACAGGGGGCGGTTATCGGCCCCAGCATTTT.

The chain has TRBV5-4 and TRBJ1-6; TRBD1 agrees at 7 bases. Germline values: CDR1 SGHNT, CDR2 YYREEE (reference sequence). This CDR3 is 18 amino acids long. Germline trimming cut 2 bases from V and 0 bases from J; bases unmatched to any gene: 8. CDR3 loop: CASSFSGGSSSYNSPLHF. CDR3 bases: TGTGCCAGCAGCTTTTCAGGGGGTTCAAGCTCCTATAATTCACCCCTCCACTTT.